This T cell receptor (beta chain) derives from a study of T cell responses to AZD1222 COVID-19 vaccine (dated by TCRdb to the early 2020s). Notes on the research overall: TCR sequencing was performed for 230 to 250 trial participants, of whom around 200 were given two doses of AZD1222 and around 25 were given two doses of MenACWY control vaccine. Trial participants were enrolled into age subgroups of 18-55, 56-69 and 70-plus years, which contained around 140, 26 and 57 TCR-sequenced participants, respectively.

This clone was seen a few times. No cognate antigen has been identified for it. No base qualities exist here, and no much larger clone lies one base off it. The CDR3 regions of human TCRbeta chains were analyzed by immunosequencing. As for the original processing: TCRs in the repertoires were matched against a reference library of SARS-CoV-2-specific TCRs that had been generated with the MIRA antigen-specificity platform. Breadth was defined as the fraction of unique TCRs that were SARS-CoV-2-associated, and depth was defined as the fraction of total T cells that were SARS-CoV-2-associated. Using the MIRA data, each spike-specific TCR was assigned both to the spike region to which the TCR was reactive and to a CD4 or CD8 class. Log10-transformed breadth and depth values were compared by one-way ANOVA with Sidak's multiple comparisons tests. Sourced from immuneACCESS, this table was stored by TCRdb with only in-frame sequences that have V and J called. A share of the clones is absent; for the studies checked, an unresolved V gene accounts for under half, and the remainder has no known explanation. V and J calls and clone size come straight from that table; D and trimming were deduced from the DNA. The sample includes about 110,000 clones, with approximately 94% observed a single time. The top ten clonotypes cover about 3% of the sample.

Taken from cysteine to phenylalanine, the CDR3 has 14 residues. Only the CDR3 part of the read is kept: 42 bases, read in frame from the first base. The germline V gene specifies MNHEY as CDR1 and SVGAGI as CDR2. Unmatched junction bases come to 4, with V trimmed by 7 bases and J by 7 bases. The full study reports these points: Most participants were white British and females outnumbered males, and the authors suggested that clonal diversity may have been underestimated. Spike-specific TCR breadth and depth rose significantly after two AZD1222 doses compared with day 0 and with MenACWY recipients. Epitopes outside the regions mutated in the B.1.351 and B.1.1.7 variants were reportedly recognized by nearly half of the unique spike-specific TCRs. CD4 TCRs associated with the vaccine covered the entire spike protein, and the dominant responses were in regions 160-218 and 743-854. The 56-69-year group was small, and its depth increase did not reach significance, likely because of low power. Because no samples from the day 14 peak response were available, repertoires could be characterized only after the peak T cell response. Only a handful of AZD1222 recipients were SARS-CoV-2 seropositive at baseline, limiting conclusions about previously exposed vaccinees.

What this sample's time point label stands for: about 28 days (+/-7) after the second vaccine dose. Because spike-specific TCR depth and breadth did not differ between the two schedules, AZD1222 recipients who got a second dose at roughly 4 weeks were pooled with those who got a second dose at roughly 12 weeks. The vaccinee samples were drawn from two UK trials, COV001 and COV002, one of which was a single-blind randomized controlled phase 2/3 trial testing AZD1222 (ChAdOx1 nCoV-19) in healthy adults. For TCRbeta chain sequencing, PBMC samples from trial participants were taken at day 0 and at day 28 after the second dose.

The rearrangement joined TRBV6-5 to TRBJ1-6; 10 bases in the junction line up with TRBD1. Sample: peripheral blood, taken 28 days after the second AZD1222 dose. The receptor was derived from an adult who received the AZD1222 COVID-19 vaccine. The DNA is as follows: TGTGCCAGCAAGGGACAGGGGAGGAATTCACCCCTCCACTTT. This yields the protein CASKGQGRNSPLHF.